This TCR beta chain came from a study of read filtering for tumor transcriptome and immune sequencing. On the study more broadly: The cohort had some 16 men and 14 to 15 women aged about 45 to 80, mean roughly 66 years. By R-ISS, stages I, II and III held about 8, 17 and 7 patients. Regarding the study as a whole: Single-read clonotypes: about 81.9% of IR-seq clonotypes (approximately 4% of reads), roughly 70% of RNA-seq clonotypes (roughly 49% of reads).

In this sample, this clonotype turned up many times. Its cognate antigen is unknown. From 400 to 450 ng of RNA, a library with molecular barcoded alpha/delta and beta/gamma adaptors was made. One entry per CDR3 protein, called by TCRdb with MiXCR from the reads. Of 100,000 to 150,000 distinct CDR3 sequences listed, roughly an eighth are singletons. Every patient had bone marrow sampled while the disease was active. The CDR3 length is 12 residues. The J segment lost 9 bases and the V segment lost 6 bases, leaving 6 bases of the junction unmatched. The rearrangement joins TRBV12-3 or TRBV12-4 to TRBJ2-7; the match to TRBD1 covers 9 bases. The sequence was obtained from a donor at least 40 years old with multiple myeloma. Input material: a population of CD138-negative cells sorted from bone marrow. DNA for the CDR3: TGTGCCAGCAGACTGGGACAGGGAGCGCAGTACTTC. Protein: CASRLGQGAQYF.